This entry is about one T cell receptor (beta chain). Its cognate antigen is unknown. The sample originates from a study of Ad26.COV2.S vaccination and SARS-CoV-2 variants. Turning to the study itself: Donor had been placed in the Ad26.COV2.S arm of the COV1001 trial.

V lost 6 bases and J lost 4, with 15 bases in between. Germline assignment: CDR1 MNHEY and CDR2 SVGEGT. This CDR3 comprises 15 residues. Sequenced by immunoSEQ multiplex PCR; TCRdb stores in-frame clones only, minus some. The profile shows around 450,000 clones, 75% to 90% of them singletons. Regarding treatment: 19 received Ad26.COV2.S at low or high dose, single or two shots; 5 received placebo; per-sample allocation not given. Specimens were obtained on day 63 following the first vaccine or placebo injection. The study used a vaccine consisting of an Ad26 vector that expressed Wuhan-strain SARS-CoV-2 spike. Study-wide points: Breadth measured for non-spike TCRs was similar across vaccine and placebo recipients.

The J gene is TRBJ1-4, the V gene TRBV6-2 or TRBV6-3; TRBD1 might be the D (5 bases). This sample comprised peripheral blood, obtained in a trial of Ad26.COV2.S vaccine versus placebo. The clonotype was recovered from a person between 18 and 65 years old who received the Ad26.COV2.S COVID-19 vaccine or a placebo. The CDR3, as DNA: TGTGCCAGCAGCCGCCGGGACGGGAGTAATGAAAAACTGTTTTTT. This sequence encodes CASSRRDGSNEKLFF.